This is a list of T cell receptor beta chains from one sample in a study of blood T cells in healthy people across ages. Via MiXCR, TCRdb re-called the 5' RACE reads, giving one row per CDR3 protein. The table records hundreds of thousands of distinct CDR3 sequences, over 40% of them present only once. The sequenced sample consisted of blood. These receptors were taken from a man older than 75 in good health. The CDR3 runs from the conserved cysteine through the conserved F or W. Each record gives: J gene, V gene, D gene, clone size, CDR3 DNA, CDR3 protein. D genes are given only for firm matches. Rows may omit the clone size; those that give it use once, few, many or a size class.

>TRBJ2-3|TRBV28|.|.
TGTACCAGCACCACATGGGGTACTAGTTCAGATACGCAGTATTTT
CTSTTWGTSSDTQYF
>TRBJ2-5|TRBV9|TRBD1|.
TGTGCCGGCAGCGTCGGACAGGGCCTTCAAGAGACCCAGTACTTC
CAGSVGQGLQETQYF
>TRBJ2-1|TRBV5-1|.|.
TGCGCCAGCAGCTTCCAGGGGCTCGGCTCCTACAATGAGCAGTTCTTC
CASSFQGLGSYNEQFF
>TRBJ2-2|TRBV6-2/TRBV6-3|.|.
TGCGCCAGCAGTACAACGGTTCTAGGGCGGGATAACACCGGGGAGCTGTTTTTT
CASSTTVLGRDNTGELFF
>TRBJ2-7|TRBV7-8|.|.
TGTGCCAGCAGCTTAGCGGGCGGAGGCGTGTCCTACGAGCAGTACTTC
CASSLAGGGVSYEQYF
>TRBJ2-7|TRBV3-1|.|few
TGTGCCAGCACCAGACCCGGGAGCGAGCAGTACTTC
CASTRPGSEQYF
>TRBJ2-1|TRBV19|.|.
TGTGCCAGTAGTCCGGACAGCCTCACCTACAATGAGCAGTTCTTC
CASSPDSLTYNEQFF
>TRBJ2-5|TRBV5-1|.|.
TGCGCCAGCAGCTTCTGGGCGGAAACACAGATTGGGACCCAGTACTTC
CASSFWAETQIGTQYF
>TRBJ1-2|TRBV5-1|TRBD1|.
TGCGCCAGCAGCAAACAGGGGGCGAGTGGCCACACCTTC
CASSKQGASGHTF
>TRBJ1-1|TRBV20-1|TRBD1|many
TGCAGTGCTAGAGCCTTCAGGGGGGCGAACACTGAAGCTTTCTTT
CSARAFRGANTEAFF
>TRBJ2-1|TRBV24-1|TRBD2|few
TGTGCCACCAGTGATCCTAGCGGGAGTGGGTTCTTC
CATSDPSGSGFF
>TRBJ1-2|TRBV12-3/TRBV12-4|TRBD1|.
TGTGCCAGCAGTTCGTTGGACAGGGCTAACTATGGCTACACCTTC
CASSSLDRANYGYTF
>TRBJ1-1|TRBV4-1|TRBD1|.
TGCGCCAGCAGCCAAGATTGGACAGGGGGTTTGAACACTGAAGCTTTCTTT
CASSQDWTGGLNTEAFF
>TRBJ1-6|TRBV5-1|.|few
TGCGCCAGCAGCTTGGGGCAGGAGGATCCCCTCCACTTT
CASSLGQEDPLHF